These 7 T cell receptor beta chains share one sample of origin, sequenced in a study of CD8+ T cells in alopecia areata. As the sequencing template, cDNA was produced by extracting RNA and reverse transcribing it. The assay was immunoSEQ multiplex PCR, and TCRdb's table has in-frame clones only and misses some. The sample records fewer than 40,000 clones, approximately 65% being singletons. Input material: NKG2D-high CD8+ T cells sorted from blood. These receptors were obtained from a human donor with alopecia areata.

The chain recombines TRBV5-1 with TRBJ2-2, with D maybe TRBD1 (6 bases). Trimming stripped 3 bases from V and 0 bases from J, with 15 bases between. Germline V gene sequence: CDR1 SGHRS, CDR2 YFSETQ. The CDR3 consists of 17 residues. The CDR3 is CASSWKTGTPNTGELFF. The DNA for the CDR3 is TGCGCCAGCAGCTGGAAAACAGGGACCCCGAACACCGGGGAGCTGTTTTTT.

This chain uses TRBV6-5 with TRBJ2-1, with 8 bases aligning to TRBD2. The CDR3 totals 16 residues. V was pared by 0 bases and J by 5 bases, with 6 bases of the junction left unmatched. The germline V gene encodes CDR1 MNHEY and CDR2 SVGAGI. The CDR3 DNA follows: TGTGCCAGCAGTTACTCGGCGGGAGGCACCCACAATGAGCAGTTCTTC. Protein sequence: CASSYSAGGTHNEQFF.

Notes on this clone: Compared with germline, one end of the junction differs, possibly owing to a read error. The genes are TRBV7-7 and TRBJ2-2, with 7 bases matching TRBD1. This CDR3 is built from 13 residues. Germline CDR1 is SSHAT and CDR2 is FNYEAQ (reference sequence). CDR3 coding DNA: TGTGCTAGCAGATCAGGGGGCACCGGGGAGCTGTTTTTT. The encoded protein is CASRSGGTGELFF. Looking up the rest from reference TRBV7-7 and TRBJ2-2 gives the full variable domain: GAGVSQSPRYKVTKRGQDVTLRCDPISSHATLYWYQQALGQGPEFLTYFNYEAQPDKSGLPSDRFSAERPEGSISTLTIQRTEQRDSAMYRCASRSGGTGELFFGEGSRLTVL.

The CDR3 DNA sequence: TGTGCCAGCAGTTTACCAAGGGGGGCTGGGTCCTACGAGCAGTACTTC. The encoded protein is CASSLPRGAGSYEQYF. The chain links TRBV28 to TRBJ2-7; tentatively, D is TRBD1 or TRBD2 (6 bases each). The V end was cut by 2 bases, the J end by 1 base, with 15 bases between. The germline CDR1 and CDR2 sequences are MDHEN and SYDVKM. CDR3 length: 16 amino acids.

The gene calls are TRBV6-5 and TRBJ1-1, with D possibly matching TRBD1 (5 bases). Germline assignment: CDR1 MNHEY and CDR2 SVGAGI. The CDR3 covers 16 residues. V lost 3 bases to trimming and J lost 1 base, with 15 bases between them. The CDR3 spells CASSYRTLDTNTEAFF. The CDR3 DNA reads as TGTGCCAGCAGTTATCGAACCTTGGACACGAACACTGAAGCTTTCTTT.

The V and J genes are TRBV10-3 and TRBJ2-5; 11 nucleotides line up with TRBD2. Germline V gene sequence: CDR1 ENHRY, CDR2 SYGVKD. The junction had 3 bases not matched to a gene; V was cut back by 6 bases and J by 0 bases. The CDR3 is 15 amino acids. CDR3 DNA sequence: TGTGCCATCAGAGGGACTAGCGGATACCAAGAGACCCAGTACTTC. This gives the protein CAIRGTSGYQETQYF.

The rearrangement links TRBV13 to TRBJ2-3; D remains unclear. Germline V lookup: CDR1 PRHDT, CDR2 FYEKMQ (reference sequence). The ends were cut back, 1 base at V and 4 bases at J, with 12 bases in the middle. This CDR3 is 15 amino acids long. This CDR3 reads CASSLVSESADTQYF. The CDR3 region has the DNA TGTGCCAGCAGCTTAGTGTCTGAGTCGGCAGATACGCAGTATTTT.